Each of the 5 T cell receptor beta chains below was sequenced from the same sample in a study of blood T cell repertoires in COVID-19 (dated by TCRdb to 2018 to 2021). The protocol used for the library was the immunoSEQ multiplex PCR assay. TCRdb limited this immuneACCESS table to in-frame rearrangements with V and J called. A share of clones is missing; checked studies link under half to unresolved V genes, and the rest is unexplained. A total of around 160,000 clones appear in this sample, around 81% of them only once. The ten largest clones represent about 3.1% of the sample. Sequencing was done on a sample of peripheral blood. The origin of the receptors is a woman between 35 and 50 years old with active or convalescent COVID-19.

Only one count was recorded for this clone. This sequence joins TRBV10-3 and TRBJ2-1, with 9 bases fitting TRBD1. The CDR3 extends over 13 amino acids. V dropped 8 bases and J dropped 7; count of bases not matched to a gene: 6. The germline V gene has CDR1 ENHRY and CDR2 SYGVKD. The CDR3 DNA follows: TGTGCCATCGAGGGACAGGGTGAGAATGAGCAGTTCTTC. It specifies CAIEGQGENEQFF.

The gene calls are TRBV27 and TRBJ2-3, with TRBD2 matching over 10 bases. The length of the CDR3 is 16 residues. Germline V gives CDR1 MNHEY, CDR2 SMNVEV (reference sequence). V lost 6 bases to trimming and J lost 1 base; unmatched junction nucleotides: 7. CDR3 nucleotide sequence: TGTGCCAGCAGCAAGGGGCTAGCGGGGGGCACAGATACGCAGTATTTT. Residues: CASSKGLAGGTDTQYF.

This clone was picked up a small number of times. The J gene is TRBJ1-4, the V gene TRBV6-5; D is undetermined. The CDR3 runs 11 residues. V was shortened by 8 bases and J by 3 bases, with 4 bases between the two germline ends. The germline gives CDR1 MNHEY, CDR2 SVGAGI. Here the CDR3 reads CASGANEKLFF. The CDR3 bases are TGTGCCAGCGGAGCTAATGAAAAACTGTTTTTT.

The chain employs TRBV28 and TRBJ1-2; tentatively, D is TRBD1 (5 bases). There are 13 residues in the CDR3. The V and J ends lost 7 bases and 0 bases respectively, with 9 bases between them. Germline lookup yields CDR1 MDHEN and CDR2 SYDVKM. In DNA form, the CDR3 reads TGTGCCAGCACAACGACAGCTAACTATGGCTACACCTTC. As protein: CASTTTANYGYTF.

The rearrangement joins TRBV27 to TRBJ1-2, with 7 bases identical to TRBD1. Germline V gene lookup returns CDR1 MNHEY and CDR2 SMNVEV (reference sequence). Unmatched junction bases numbered 5, after V lost 6 bases and J lost 4 bases. The CDR3 sequence is 13 residues long. The CDR3 DNA sequence: TGTGCCAGCAGCCCGACAGGGCCCTATGGCTACACCTTC. Protein product: CASSPTGPYGYTF.